A selection of T cell receptor beta chains follows, all from one sample in a study of cytomegalovirus exposure and HLA in healthy donors. Measured with immunoSEQ multiplex PCR; TCRdb has only the in-frame clones, and not every one. The sample carries 110,000 to 150,000 clones, 76% recorded once. Sequencing input: PBMCs. Receptor source: a woman in her thirties or forties in good health and CMV-seronegative. Both conserved end residues are part of each CDR3. The order of the fields is J gene, CDR3 length, V gene, clone size, D gene, CDR3 protein, CDR3 DNA. The D gene is left open where the match is weak. For some rows the clone size is stated as once, few or many, or as a class when expanded; others skip it.

>TRBJ2-7|13|TRBV28|NA|TRBD2
CASSYGGLSEQYF
TGTGCCAGCAGTTATGGGGGACTATCCGAGCAGTACTTC
>TRBJ2-1|15|TRBV6-4|few|NA
CASSDEAGSYNEQFF
TGTGCCAGCAGTGACGAGGCGGGTTCTTACAATGAGCAGTTCTTC
>TRBJ2-3|17|TRBV9|once|TRBD2
CASTLRSSGRVSDTQYF
TGTGCCAGCACCCTCAGGTCCAGCGGGAGAGTTTCAGATACGCAGTATTTT
>TRBJ1-1|13|TRBV18|NA|NA
CASSPGLGQEAFF
TGTGCCAGCTCCCCCGGTTTAGGACAGGAAGCTTTCTTT
>TRBJ1-4|16|TRBV18|NA|NA
CASSPSSLGLNEKLFF
TGTGCCAGCTCACCGTCCAGCTTGGGGCTTAATGAAAAACTGTTTTTT
>TRBJ2-1|13|TRBV11-2|NA|TRBD2
CASSVRLAGVPFF
TGTGCCAGCAGCGTGAGACTAGCGGGAGTTCCGTTCTTC
>TRBJ1-5|13|TRBV10-3|NA|TRBD1
CATGTADNQPQHF
TGTGCCACAGGGACAGCCGACAATCAGCCCCAGCATTTT
>TRBJ1-2|15|TRBV15|NA|TRBD1
CATSPGTGTFYGYTF
TGTGCCACCAGCCCCGGGACAGGAACATTCTATGGCTACACCTTC
>TRBJ2-1|19|TRBV9|NA|TRBD2
CASKPLGERKGGGYNEQFF
TGTGCCAGCAAGCCCTTGGGGGAGCGCAAAGGCGGGGGTTACAATGAGCAGTTCTTC
>TRBJ1-2|13|TRBV5-1|NA|TRBD1
CASSPGQNYGYTF
TGCGCCAGCAGCCCGGGACAGAACTATGGCTACACCTTC
>TRBJ2-7|16|TRBV5-4|NA|TRBD1
CASSTRTGEIGPGQYF
TGTGCCAGCAGCACCAGGACAGGGGAGATAGGACCTGGGCAGTACTTC
>TRBJ2-7|15|TRBV12-5|NA|TRBD2
CASGLVAGVAYEQYF
TGTGCTAGTGGTTTGGTAGCGGGAGTAGCCTACGAGCAGTACTTC
>TRBJ1-6|15|TRBV19|NA|NA
CASSRGGRGDSPLHF
TGTGCCAGTAGTAGAGGCGGCAGGGGAGATTCACCCCTCCACTTT
>TRBJ1-2|15|TRBV6-5|NA|TRBD1
CASRPRQGYDYGYTF
TGTGCCAGCAGACCAAGACAGGGTTATGACTATGGCTACACCTTC
>TRBJ1-2|14|TRBV19|NA|NA
CASIQGGARAGYTF
TGTGCCAGTATCCAAGGGGGGGCTCGGGCTGGCTACACCTTC
>TRBJ1-1|14|TRBV6-6|NA|TRBD1
CASIAYRGASEAFF
TGTGCCAGCATAGCCTACAGGGGCGCATCTGAAGCTTTCTTT
>TRBJ2-7|15|TRBV27|NA|TRBD1
CASSNRDRGTYEQYF
TGTGCCAGCAGTAACCGGGACAGGGGCACCTACGAGCAGTACTTC
>TRBJ2-4|13|TRBV14|NA|NA
CASSQDNKNIQYF
TGTGCCAGCAGCCAAGATAATAAAAACATTCAGTACTTC